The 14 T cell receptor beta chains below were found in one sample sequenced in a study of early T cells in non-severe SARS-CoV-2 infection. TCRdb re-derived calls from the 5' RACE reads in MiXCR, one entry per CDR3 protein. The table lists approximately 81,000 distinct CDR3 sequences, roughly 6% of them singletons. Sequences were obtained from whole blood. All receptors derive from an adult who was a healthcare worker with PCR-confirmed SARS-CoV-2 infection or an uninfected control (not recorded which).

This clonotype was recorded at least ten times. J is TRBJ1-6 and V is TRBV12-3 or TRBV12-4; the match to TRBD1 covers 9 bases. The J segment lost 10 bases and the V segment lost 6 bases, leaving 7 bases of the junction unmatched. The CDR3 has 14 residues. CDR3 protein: CASRTGTGSSPLHF. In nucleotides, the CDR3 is TGTGCCAGCAGGACCGGGACAGGGTCCTCACCCCTCCACTTT.

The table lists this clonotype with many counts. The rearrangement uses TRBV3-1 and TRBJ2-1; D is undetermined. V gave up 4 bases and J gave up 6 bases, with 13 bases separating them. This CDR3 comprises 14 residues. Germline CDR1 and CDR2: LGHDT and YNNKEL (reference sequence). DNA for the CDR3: TGTGCCAGCAGCCTGGACCTTCCCAGCAATGAGCAGTTCTTC. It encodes CASSLDLPSNEQFF.

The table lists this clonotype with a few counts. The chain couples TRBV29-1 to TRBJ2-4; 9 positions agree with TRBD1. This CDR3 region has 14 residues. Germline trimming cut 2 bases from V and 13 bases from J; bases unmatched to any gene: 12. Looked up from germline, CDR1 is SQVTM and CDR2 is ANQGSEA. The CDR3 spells CSVEKTGGSQGQYF. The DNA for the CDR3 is TGCAGCGTTGAAAAGACAGGGGGATCCCAAGGACAGTACTTC.

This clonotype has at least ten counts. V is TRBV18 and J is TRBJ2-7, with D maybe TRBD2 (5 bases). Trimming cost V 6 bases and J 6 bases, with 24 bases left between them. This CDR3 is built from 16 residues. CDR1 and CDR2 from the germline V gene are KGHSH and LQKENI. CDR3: CASSSTGNSMGGEQYF. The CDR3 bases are TGTGCCAGCTCTTCTACCGGGAACAGCATGGGTGGCGAGCAGTACTTC.

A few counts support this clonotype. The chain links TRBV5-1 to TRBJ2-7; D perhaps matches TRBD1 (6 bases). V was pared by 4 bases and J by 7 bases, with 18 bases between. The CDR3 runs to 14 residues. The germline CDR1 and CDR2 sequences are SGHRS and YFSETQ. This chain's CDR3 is CASSLRDTQGEQYF. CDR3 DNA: TGCGCCAGCAGCCTGAGGGACACCCAAGGAGAGCAGTACTTC.

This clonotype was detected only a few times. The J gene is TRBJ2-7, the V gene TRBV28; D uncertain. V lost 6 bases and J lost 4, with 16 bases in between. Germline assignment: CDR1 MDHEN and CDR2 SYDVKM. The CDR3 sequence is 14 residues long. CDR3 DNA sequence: TGTGCCAGCAGGACCTGGGGTAGAGATTACGAGCAGTACTTC. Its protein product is CASRTWGRDYEQYF.

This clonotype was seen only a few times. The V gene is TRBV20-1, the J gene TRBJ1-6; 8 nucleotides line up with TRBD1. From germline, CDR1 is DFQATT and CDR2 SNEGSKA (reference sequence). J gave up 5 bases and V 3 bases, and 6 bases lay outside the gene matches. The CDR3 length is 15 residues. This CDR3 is CSARFRTGNNSPLHF. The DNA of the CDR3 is TGCAGTGCTAGGTTCCGGACAGGGAATAATTCACCCCTCCACTTT.

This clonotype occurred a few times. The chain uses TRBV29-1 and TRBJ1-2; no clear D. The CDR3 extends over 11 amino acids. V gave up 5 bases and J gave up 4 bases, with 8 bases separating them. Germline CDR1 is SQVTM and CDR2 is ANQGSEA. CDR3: CSVRGLYGYTF. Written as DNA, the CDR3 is TGCAGCGTTCGAGGGCTCTATGGCTACACCTTC.

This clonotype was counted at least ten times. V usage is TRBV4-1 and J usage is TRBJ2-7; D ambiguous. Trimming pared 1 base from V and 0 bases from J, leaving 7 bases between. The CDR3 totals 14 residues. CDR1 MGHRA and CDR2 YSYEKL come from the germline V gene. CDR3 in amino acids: CASSQVVRSYEQYF. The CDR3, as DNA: TGCGCCAGCAGCCAAGTTGTACGCTCCTACGAGCAGTACTTC.

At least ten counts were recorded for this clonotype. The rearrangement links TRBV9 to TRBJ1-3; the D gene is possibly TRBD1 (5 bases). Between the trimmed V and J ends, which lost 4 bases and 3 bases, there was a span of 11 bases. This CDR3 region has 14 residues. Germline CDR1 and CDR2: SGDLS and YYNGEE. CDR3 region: CASSRRTGGNTIYF. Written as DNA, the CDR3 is TGTGCCAGCAGCCGTAGAACAGGTGGAAACACCATATATTTT.

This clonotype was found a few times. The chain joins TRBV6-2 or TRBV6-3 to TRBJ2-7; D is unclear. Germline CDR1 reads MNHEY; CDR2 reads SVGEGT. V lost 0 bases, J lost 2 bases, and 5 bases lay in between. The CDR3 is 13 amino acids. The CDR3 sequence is CASSYSVAYEQYF. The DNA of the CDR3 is TGTGCCAGCAGTTACTCGGTCGCCTACGAGCAGTACTTC.

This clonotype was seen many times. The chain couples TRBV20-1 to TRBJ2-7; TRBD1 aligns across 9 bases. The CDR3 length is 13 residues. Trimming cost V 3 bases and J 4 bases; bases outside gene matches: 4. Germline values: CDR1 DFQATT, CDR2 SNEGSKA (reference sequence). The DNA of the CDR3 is TGCAGTGCTAGGACAGGGGGAGGGTACGAGCAGTACTTC. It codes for CSARTGGGYEQYF.

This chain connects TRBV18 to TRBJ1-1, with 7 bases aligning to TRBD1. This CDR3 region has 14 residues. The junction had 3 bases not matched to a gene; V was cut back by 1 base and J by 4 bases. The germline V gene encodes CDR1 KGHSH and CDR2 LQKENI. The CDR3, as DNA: TGTGCCAGCTCACCACGGGCAGGGGGCACTGAAGCTTTCTTT. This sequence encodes CASSPRAGGTEAFF. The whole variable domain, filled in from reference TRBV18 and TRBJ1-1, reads NAGVMQNPRHLVRRRGQEARLRCSPMKGHSHVYWYRQLPEEGLKFMVYLQKENIIDESGMPKERFSAEFPKEGPSILRIQQVVRGDSAAYFCASSPRAGGTEAFFGQGTRLTVV.

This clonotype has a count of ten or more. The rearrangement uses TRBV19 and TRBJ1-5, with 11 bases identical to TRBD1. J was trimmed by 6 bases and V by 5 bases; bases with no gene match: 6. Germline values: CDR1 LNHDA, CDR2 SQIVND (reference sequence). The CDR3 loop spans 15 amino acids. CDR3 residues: CASSAQGQGVQPQHF. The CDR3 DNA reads TGTGCCAGTAGTGCCCAGGGACAGGGGGTTCAGCCCCAGCATTTT.